This passage covers 14 T cell receptor beta chains from one sample sequenced in a study of regulatory T cells in long-lasting Graves disease. Time point meaning: persistent/refractory GD, antithyroid drugs over 5 years with positive TRAb. The TCR library was prepared using RNA isolated from PBMCs. TCR beta libraries were built with iRepertoire HTBI primers and Arm-PCR of CDR3 regions. TCRdb re-derived calls from the multiplex PCR reads in MiXCR, one entry per CDR3 protein. The table has hundreds of thousands of distinct CDR3 sequences, roughly 23% seen once. Specimen: peripheral blood mononuclear cells (PBMCs), collected when the disease was refractory, from a patient treated with antithyroid drugs. These receptors all come from a female donor with Graves disease.

This clonotype has at least ten counts. The chain uses TRBV10-3 and TRBJ1-4, with D possibly matching TRBD1 (5 bases). CDR1 is ENHRY and CDR2 is SYGVKD in the germline V gene. This CDR3 has 12 amino acids. Between the trimmed V and J ends, which lost 7 bases and 8 bases, there was a span of 11 bases. The CDR3 DNA reads TGTGCCATCAAGGGCCGGGACGAAAAACTGTTTTTT. Protein product: CAIKGRDEKLFF.

Comments on this clonotype: It may be a read error: a sequence one base away is much more abundant. The chain uses TRBV30 and TRBJ2-5; no definite D call. Germline V gene lookup returns CDR1 GTSNPN and CDR2 SVGIG (reference sequence). CDR3 length: 11 amino acids. CDR3 amino acids: CVWSVQETQYF. The DNA of the CDR3 is TGTGTCTGGAGTGTCCAAGAGACCCAGTACTTC. Variable domain in full (rest from reference TRBV30 and TRBJ2-5): SQTIHQWPATLVQPVGSPLSLECTVEGTSNPNLYWYRQAAGRGLQLLFYSVGIGQISSEVPQNLSASRPQDRQFILSSKKLLLSDSGFYLCVWSVQETQYFGPGTRLLVL.

The chain couples TRBV6-1 to TRBJ2-4; 12 bases map to TRBD2. The CDR3 contains 14 residues. V lost 6 bases to trimming and J lost 5 bases; unmatched junction nucleotides: 2. Germline-derived CDR1 and CDR2 are MNHNS and SASEGT. The CDR3 DNA follows: TGTGCCAGCAGGACTAGCGGGAGTCAAAACATTCAGTACTTC. Amino acid sequence: CASRTSGSQNIQYF.

The chain has TRBV20-1 and TRBJ1-6; no clear D gene. The ends were cut back, 0 bases at V and 0 bases at J, with 6 bases in the middle. The germline V gene has CDR1 DFQATT and CDR2 SNEGSKA (reference sequence). The CDR3 runs to 15 residues. CDR3 coding DNA: TGCAGTGCTAGAGACGCGCTCTCCTATAATTCACCCCTCCACTTT. The encoded protein is CSARDALSYNSPLHF.

The DNA for the CDR3 is TGTGCCAGCAGCCCCACCGTATCGGCGAACACTGAAGCTTTCTTT. Amino acid sequence: CASSPTVSANTEAFF. The V and J genes are TRBV7-3 and TRBJ1-1; D not certain. V gave up 5 bases and J gave up 1 base, with 14 bases separating them. The CDR3 covers 15 residues. Germline V lookup: CDR1 SGHTA, CDR2 FQGTGA.

The genes are TRBV7-9 and TRBJ2-3; D gene ambiguous. Germline values: CDR1 SEHNR, CDR2 FQNEAQ (reference sequence). Deletions cut 2 bases from V and 6 bases from J, with 6 bases between. The CDR3 is 12 residues long. CDR3: CASSLSHDTQYF. The CDR3 nucleotides are TGTGCCAGCAGCTTATCTCACGATACGCAGTATTTT.

V and J are TRBV29-1 and TRBJ1-2, with D perhaps TRBD1 (5 bases). The CDR3 is 14 amino acids. From germline, CDR1 is SQVTM and CDR2 ANQGSEA. Trimming shortened V by 2 bases and J by 2 bases, and 12 bases separated the two germline ends. CDR3 bases: TGCAGCGTTGAAACGGGGGAAGGAAACTATGGCTACACCTTC. Translated, it gives CSVETGEGNYGYTF.

This clonotype was counted ten times or more. The chain couples TRBV12-3 or TRBV12-4 to TRBJ2-2; 8 bases align to TRBD2. The CDR3 is made up of 18 amino acids. V shed 7 bases, J shed 7 bases, and the junction held 20 bases outside the gene matches. The CDR3 loop reads CASTHGGQREFYGGELFF. The CDR3 DNA is TGTGCCAGCACCCACGGGGGGCAGCGGGAGTTTTATGGCGGGGAGCTGTTTTTT.

This clonotype was seen many times. The chain joins TRBV9 to TRBJ1-5; no definite D call. Germline lookup yields CDR1 SGDLS and CDR2 YYNGEE. The V gene lost 4 bases and the J gene lost 6 bases, with 14 bases spanning the gap. This CDR3 spans 14 amino acids. In DNA form, the CDR3 reads TGTGCCAGCAGCCCCCGAGGGCTCGGTCAGCCCCAGCATTTT. It specifies CASSPRGLGQPQHF.

This clonotype showed up many times. The chain couples TRBV7-6 to TRBJ2-5; D is unresolved. CDR1 SGHVS and CDR2 FNYEAQ come from the germline V gene. The CDR3 covers 13 residues. Trimming stripped 0 bases from V and 5 bases from J, with 7 bases between. This CDR3 is CASSLARIETQYF. CDR3 DNA sequence: TGTGCCAGCAGCTTAGCGAGGATTGAGACCCAGTACTTC.

This clonotype was counted a few times. The chain combines TRBV13 with TRBJ2-3, with TRBD1 matching 7 bases. The V segment lost 2 bases and the J segment 3 bases; nucleotides outside the gene matches: 14. Per germline, CDR1 PRHDT and CDR2 FYEKMQ (reference sequence). This CDR3 spans 18 amino acids. The chain's CDR3 is CASSLTKDRDSPTDTQYF. The CDR3 DNA reads TGTGCCAGCAGCTTAACAAAAGACCGGGACAGTCCGACAGATACGCAGTATTTT.

V gene TRBV29-1 combines with J gene TRBJ2-3; no reliable D call. Trimming shortened V by 3 bases and J by 4 bases, and 14 bases separated the two germline ends. Germline CDR1 is SQVTM and CDR2 is ANQGSEA. The CDR3 is made up of 14 amino acids. This chain's CDR3 is CSVDGWQPPDTQYF. The CDR3 DNA reads as TGCAGCGTTGACGGGTGGCAGCCCCCAGATACGCAGTATTTT.

The V gene is TRBV5-1, the J gene TRBJ2-5; D not certain. The CDR3 extends over 14 amino acids. Trimming left V 0 bases short and J 2 bases short, with 8 bases between. CDR1 and CDR2 (germline): SGHRS, YFSETQ. CDR3 residues: CASSLGYGQETQYF. The CDR3 region has the DNA TGCGCCAGCAGCTTGGGATACGGTCAAGAGACCCAGTACTTC.

This clonotype was seen ten or more times. The genes are TRBV6-4 and TRBJ1-5; D gene unclear. Germline V lookup: CDR1 MRHNA, CDR2 SNTAGT. The CDR3 has 15 residues. The germline V and J ends were trimmed by 9 bases and 4 bases, with 19 bases remaining between them. DNA of the CDR3: TGTGCCAGGAATAACCCCATCCTTTCAAATCAGCCCCAGCATTTT. It encodes CARNNPILSNQPQHF.